The rows below give T cell receptor beta chains drawn from one sample of a study of lymphopenia after photon versus proton radiotherapy. Measured with immunoSEQ multiplex PCR; TCRdb has only the in-frame clones, and not every one. This table has roughly 150,000 clones, around 85% appearing once. Specimen: peripheral blood, collected from a patient treated with photon-based radiotherapy. The receptors stem from a man aged 45-65 years with gastric cancer. The CDR3 runs from the conserved cysteine through the conserved F or W. Fields, in order: J gene, D gene, clone size, V gene, CDR3 protein, CDR3 DNA. A D gene is named only where the DNA matches it firmly. Not all rows give a size; the values are once, few, many and, for expanded clones, a class.

TRBJ2-3 NA NA TRBV18 CASSPNFGGTDTQYF TGTGCCAGCTCACCAAATTTTGGGGGCACAGATACGCAGTATTTT
TRBJ2-7 NA once TRBV11-3 CASSLAARDSNPYEQYF TGTGCCAGCAGCTTAGCGGCCAGGGACTCCAACCCCTACGAGCAGTACTTC
TRBJ1-3 TRBD1 NA TRBV18 CASSQDRSGNTIYF TGTGCCAGCTCACAGGACAGGTCTGGAAACACCATATATTTT
TRBJ1-2 NA NA TRBV27 CASSLLTGNYGYTF TGTGCCAGCAGTCTCTTGACAGGAAACTATGGCTACACCTTC
TRBJ1-3 NA few TRBV7-2 CASSLTVSGNTIYF TGTGCCAGCAGCTTAACAGTTAGTGGAAACACCATATATTTT
TRBJ1-2 NA few TRBV4-2 CASSQAGPKGEYGYTF TGTGCCAGCAGCCAAGCTGGCCCTAAGGGTGAATATGGCTACACCTTC
TRBJ2-7 TRBD2 once TRBV27 CASRTLTSGRYEQYF TGTGCCAGCAGGACCTTGACTAGCGGGAGGTACGAGCAGTACTTC
TRBJ1-1 TRBD1 NA TRBV5-1 CASSLVGTGDTEAFF TGCGCCAGCAGCTTGGTCGGGACAGGGGATACTGAAGCTTTCTTT
TRBJ2-7 NA NA TRBV19 CASSTEIHYEQYF TGTGCCAGTAGTACGGAGATCCACTACGAGCAGTACTTC
TRBJ2-3 NA NA TRBV7-2 CASSLALGTDTQYF TGTGCCAGCAGCTTGGCACTCGGCACAGATACGCAGTATTTT
TRBJ2-5 NA NA TRBV19 CASSIGTVKETQYF TGTGCCAGTAGTATCGGAACGGTAAAAGAGACCCAGTACTTC
TRBJ1-5 NA NA TRBV7-8 CASSLEGRGGQPQHF TGTGCCAGCAGCTTAGAGGGCAGGGGAGGGCAGCCCCAGCATTTT
TRBJ2-7 NA NA TRBV6-1 CASSEAWGGEQYF TGTGCCAGCAGTGAAGCTTGGGGCGGCGAGCAGTACTTC
TRBJ2-3 NA NA TRBV7-9 CASSLLRGSTDTQYF TGTGCCAGCAGCTTATTAAGGGGGAGCACAGATACGCAGTATTTT
TRBJ2-7 NA NA TRBV29-1 CSVEPQGGVQYF TGCAGCGTTGAACCCCAGGGAGGTGTGCAGTACTTC
TRBJ2-2 TRBD1 NA TRBV7-2 CASSINLDRGSTGELFF TGTGCCAGCAGCATAAACCTCGACAGGGGGAGCACCGGGGAGCTGTTTTTT
TRBJ2-3 TRBD2 NA TRBV11-2 CASSIAGEQDTQYF TGTGCCAGCAGCATAGCGGGAGAACAAGATACGCAGTATTTT
TRBJ1-5 NA NA TRBV7-2 CASSEGLKVGQPQHF TGTGCCAGCAGCGAGGGCCTTAAGGTGGGTCAGCCCCAGCATTTT
TRBJ2-1 NA NA TRBV4-3 CASSQDRGGSEQFF TGCGCCAGCAGCCAAGATCGAGGGGGAAGTGAGCAGTTCTTC
TRBJ1-1 TRBD1 NA TRBV29-1 CSVDKVGQGFTEAFF TGCAGCGTTGATAAGGTGGGACAGGGCTTCACTGAAGCTTTCTTT
TRBJ2-5 NA NA TRBV5-6 CASSPLVADETQYF TGTGCCAGCAGCCCCCTAGTGGCCGACGAGACCCAGTACTTC
TRBJ1-1 NA NA TRBV5-6 CASSRQMNTEAFF TGTGCCAGCAGCAGACAGATGAACACTGAAGCTTTCTTT
TRBJ2-5 NA once TRBV5-1 CASSLVGGRYKETQYF TGCGCCAGCAGCTTGGTAGGTGGGAGATACAAAGAGACCCAGTACTTC
TRBJ2-3 TRBD2 NA TRBV28 CASSSPLSGSGTDTQYF TGTGCCAGCAGTTCCCCCCTTAGCGGGAGTGGGACAGATACGCAGTATTTT
TRBJ2-7 NA NA TRBV2 CASSDGVGNSEQYF TGTGCCAGCAGCGACGGGGTGGGGAACTCCGAGCAGTACTTC
TRBJ2-3 NA few TRBV4-2 CASSQASGTDTQYF TGTGCCAGCAGCCAAGCGTCGGGCACAGATACGCAGTATTTT
TRBJ2-3 NA NA TRBV11-2 CASSLVRSADTQYF TGTGCCAGCAGCTTGGTTCGGAGCGCAGATACGCAGTATTTT
TRBJ2-2 TRBD2 NA TRBV2 CATRTSGSSGELFF TGTGCCACCCGGACTAGCGGGAGTTCCGGGGAGCTGTTTTTT
TRBJ1-1 NA NA TRBV5-1 CASSLIAGALTTEAFF TGCGCCAGCAGCTTGATCGCAGGGGCGCTGACCACTGAAGCTTTCTTT
TRBJ2-7 NA NA TRBV30 CAWRVTGTASYEQYF TGTGCCTGGAGAGTTACCGGGACGGCATCCTACGAGCAGTACTTC
TRBJ1-4 NA NA TRBV7-8 CASSLGQGATNEKLFF TGTGCCAGCAGCTTAGGGCAGGGAGCAACTAATGAAAAACTGTTTTTT
TRBJ1-1 NA NA TRBV7-6 CASSLVKGTKGRRNTEAFF TGTGCCAGCAGCTTAGTAAAAGGGACTAAGGGACGCAGGAACACTGAAGCTTTCTTT
TRBJ2-3 NA NA TRBV2 CASTQGGSTDTQYF TGTGCCAGCACGCAGGGTGGGAGCACAGATACGCAGTATTTT
TRBJ2-7 NA NA TRBV25-1 CASSENGPYEQYF TGTGCCAGCAGTGAGAACGGCCCCTACGAGCAGTACTTC
TRBJ2-1 NA few TRBV19 CASSILGEQFF TGTGCCAGTAGTATCCTGGGGGAGCAGTTCTTC
TRBJ2-1 NA NA TRBV29-1 CSVDQGGSYNEQFF TGCAGCGTTGACCAAGGGGGCTCCTACAATGAGCAGTTCTTC
TRBJ1-2 NA NA TRBV5-4 CASMGQNYGYTF TGTGCCAGCATGGGCCAGAACTATGGCTACACCTTC
TRBJ1-5 NA NA TRBV12-5 CASGLVWNQPQHF TGTGCTAGTGGTTTGGTATGGAATCAGCCCCAGCATTTT
TRBJ1-4 NA NA TRBV28 CASSLRPSTNEKLFF TGTGCCAGCAGTTTACGCCCATCAACTAATGAAAAACTGTTTTTT
TRBJ1-3 NA NA TRBV9 CASSVGDRQGVGNTIYF TGTGCCAGCAGCGTAGGAGATCGGCAGGGCGTTGGAAACACCATATATTTT
TRBJ2-7 NA NA TRBV5-1 CASSHGQHYEQYF TGCGCCAGCAGCCATGGACAGCACTACGAGCAGTACTTC
TRBJ1-5 NA NA TRBV19 CASSIPRFTVFSQPQHF TGTGCCAGTAGTATCCCCCGTTTTACGGTTTTTAGTCAGCCCCAGCATTTT